One and the same sample provided the 28 T cell receptor beta chains below, sequenced in a study of blood T cell repertoires in COVID-19 (dated by TCRdb to the early 2020s). Libraries came from the immunoSEQ multiplex PCR assay. The clones in this table, taken by TCRdb from immuneACCESS, are in-frame only. Not every clone is retained; where verified, under half of the shortfall comes from an unresolved V gene, and the cause of the rest is unknown. A total of about 150,000 clones appear in this sample, about four fifths of them only once. Under 0.75% of the sample is in the top ten clones. Material for sequencing was peripheral blood. Source of these receptors: a man in his fifties or sixties with acute or convalescent COVID-19.

The CDR3: CASSVQGSWDQPQHF. The CDR3 DNA sequence: TGTGCCAGCAGCGTTCAGGGTAGTTGGGATCAGCCCCAGCATTTT. The chain has TRBV9 and TRBJ1-5; tentatively, D is TRBD1 (5 bases). The length of the CDR3 is 15 residues. V lost 2 bases and J 5 bases, leaving 14 bases between the germline ends. CDR1 SGDLS and CDR2 YYNGEE come from the germline V gene.

V usage is TRBV9 and J usage is TRBJ2-5; D perhaps matches TRBD1 (5 bases). The CDR3 is made up of 14 amino acids. The V and J ends lost 0 bases and 5 bases respectively, with 11 bases between them. The germline CDR1 and CDR2 sequences are SGDLS and YYNGEE. The CDR3, as DNA: TGTGCCAGCAGCGTAGCGCAGGGATGGGAGACCCAGTACTTC. The encoded protein is CASSVAQGWETQYF.

The chain recombines TRBV28 with TRBJ2-3; TRBD2 aligns across 9 bases. Germline assignment: CDR1 MDHEN and CDR2 SYDVKM. V gave up 3 bases and J gave up 6 bases; unmatched junction bases: 7. The CDR3 loop spans 15 amino acids. CDR3 sequence (DNA): TGTGCCAGCAGTTTTTATCTAGCGGGACGGGATACGCAGTATTTT. It encodes CASSFYLAGRDTQYF.

This chain links TRBV10-1 with TRBJ2-3; 10 bases fit TRBD1. Looked up from germline, CDR1 is WNHNN and CDR2 is SYGVQD (reference sequence). CDR3 length: 16 residues. Trimming at V came to 9 bases and at J to 4 bases, leaving 13 bases not matched to a gene. DNA of the CDR3: TGCGCCAGACGAGCTTCCGGGACAGGGGCCGCAGATACGCAGTATTTT. Residues: CARRASGTGAADTQYF.

The chain is built from TRBV6-5 and TRBJ2-3, with TRBD2 identical over 7 bases. From germline, CDR1 is MNHEY and CDR2 SVGAGI. V shed 6 bases and J 5 bases; nucleotides not matched to a gene: 11. The CDR3 covers 15 residues. For the CDR3, the DNA is TGTGCCAGCAGCTCGGGGGGAGCGGGGAAAGATACGCAGTATTTT. This sequence encodes CASSSGGAGKDTQYF.

This rearrangement joins TRBV9 to TRBJ1-1, with TRBD1 matching 10 bases. The CDR3 is 14 residues long. Germline CDR1 is SGDLS and CDR2 is YYNGEE. Unmatched junction bases numbered 3, after V lost 4 bases and J lost 3 bases. The CDR3 DNA is TGTGCCAGCAGCCTCGGACAGGGGGACACTGAAGCTTTCTTT. It yields the protein CASSLGQGDTEAFF.

V is TRBV7-3 and J is TRBJ2-2, with TRBD1 matching 8 bases. The CDR3 sequence is 16 residues long. Germline CDR1 and CDR2: SGHTA and FQGTGA. Trimming took 3 bases from V and 3 from J; bases not matched to a gene: 6. The CDR3 sequence is CASSFGAGGYTGELFF. For the CDR3, the DNA is TGTGCCAGCAGCTTTGGGGCAGGGGGCTACACCGGGGAGCTGTTTTTT.

The chain recombines TRBV3-1 (or the pseudogene TRBV3-2) with TRBJ2-2, with 9 positions matching TRBD1. CDR3 size: 19 residues. Germline V gives CDR1 LGHDT, CDR2 YNNKEL (reference sequence). V lost 4 bases, J lost 5 bases, and 17 bases stayed unmatched. DNA of the CDR3: TGTGCCAGCAGCCGCTCTCCTGGGCCGACAGGGGGGGGGACCGGGGAGCTGTTTTTT. Translated, it gives CASSRSPGPTGGGTGELFF.

The chain uses TRBV4-3 and TRBJ2-7; 9 nucleotides match TRBD2. CDR1 LGHNA and CDR2 YSLEER come from the germline V gene. CDR3 length: 18 amino acids. The trim removed 0 bases at V and 1 base at J, leaving 10 bases unmatched. As DNA, the CDR3 is TGCGCCAGCAGCCAAGATCCGGCGGGGGGGCAGCGGTCCTACGAGCAGTACTTC. It is translated as CASSQDPAGGQRSYEQYF.

The table lists this clone with a few counts. The chain combines TRBV6-5 with TRBJ1-2; D gene ambiguous. Germline-derived CDR1 and CDR2 are MNHEY and SVGAGI. Trimming stripped 2 bases from V and 4 bases from J, with 11 bases between. This CDR3 is built from 14 residues. The CDR3 protein is CASSYQNRPYGYTF. The CDR3 nucleotides are TGTGCCAGCAGTTACCAGAACCGCCCCTATGGCTACACCTTC.

This clone turned up a few times. The genes are TRBV7-9 and TRBJ1-1; no definite D call. Trimming took 5 bases from V and 1 from J, leaving 14 bases between them. CDR1 is SEHNR and CDR2 is FQNEAQ in the germline V gene (reference sequence). The CDR3 has 15 amino acids. The DNA for the CDR3 is TGTGCCAGCAGCCCCCAACAAACAAGGAACACTGAAGCTTTCTTT. Translated, it gives CASSPQQTRNTEAFF.

The gene calls are TRBV21-1 and TRBJ1-3; TRBD1, as called in the table, went unchecked against the DNA. TRBV21-1 is a recognized pseudogene. This CDR3 has 16 amino acids. CDR3 protein: CASSIRQGESGNTIYF. In nucleotides, the CDR3 is TGTGCCAGCAGCATCCGACAGGGCGAATCTGGAAACACCATATATTTT.

The chain uses TRBV3-1 (or the pseudogene TRBV3-2) and TRBJ1-3, with D perhaps matching TRBD1 (6 bases). This CDR3 spans 19 amino acids. The germline V gene encodes CDR1 LGHDT and CDR2 YNNKEL (reference sequence). Trimming cost V 0 bases and J 4 bases, with 22 bases left between them. In DNA form, the CDR3 reads TGTGCCAGCAGCCAAGAGTTGGGGGGGTTCAGGGGAGCCGGAAACACCATATATTTT. Protein sequence: CASSQELGGFRGAGNTIYF.

V usage is TRBV9 and J usage is TRBJ2-2; 9 nucleotides match TRBD2. After removal of 0 bases from V and 1 base from J, the junction contained 4 bases not matched to a gene. In germline, CDR1 is SGDLS, CDR2 YYNGEE. CDR3 length: 17 residues. The CDR3 protein is CASSVAPAGGNTGELFF. The DNA for the CDR3 is TGTGCCAGCAGCGTAGCCCCAGCGGGGGGGAACACCGGGGAGCTGTTTTTT.

The rearrangement links TRBV29-1 to TRBJ1-2, with 10 bases matching TRBD1. Trimming took 4 bases from V and 5 from J; bases not matched to a gene: 4. The CDR3 is made up of 13 amino acids. The germline V gene encodes CDR1 SQVTM and CDR2 ANQGSEA. The CDR3 DNA sequence: TGCAGCGTTGGACAGGGGGCGGGGTATGGCTACACCTTC. It encodes CSVGQGAGYGYTF.

The CDR3 sequence is CASSPLLPGQGTHEQYF. CDR3 nucleotide sequence: TGTGCCAGCTCCCCGTTACTCCCGGGACAGGGTACCCACGAGCAGTACTTC. This chain connects TRBV18 to TRBJ2-7, with 9 bases lining up with TRBD1. This CDR3 spans 17 amino acids. In germline, CDR1 is KGHSH, CDR2 LQKENI. V was pared by 6 bases and J by 5 bases, with 17 bases of the junction left unmatched.

This chain connects TRBV4-1 to TRBJ2-2, with 11 bases identical to TRBD1. Per germline, CDR1 MGHRA and CDR2 YSYEKL. Trimming cost V 2 bases and J 5 bases; bases outside gene matches: 7. The CDR3 loop spans 17 amino acids. The CDR3 nucleotides are TGCGCCAGCAGCCAACTAAGGACAGGGGGCGTTACCGGGGAGCTGTTTTTT. Translating it yields CASSQLRTGGVTGELFF.

V is TRBV7-2 and J is TRBJ2-3, with no clear D. CDR1 SGHTA and CDR2 FQGNSA come from the germline V gene. Trimming pared 5 bases from V and 5 bases from J, leaving 5 bases between. The CDR3 sequence is 11 residues long. The CDR3 nucleotides are TGTGCCAGCAGCATTCGAGATACGCAGTATTTT. Its translation is CASSIRDTQYF.

The sample holds a few counts of this clone. The chain has TRBV9 and TRBJ1-6; no reliable D call. The germline V gene has CDR1 SGDLS and CDR2 YYNGEE. The CDR3 length is 14 residues. The V gene lost 0 bases and the J gene lost 7 bases, with 8 bases spanning the gap. The CDR3 bases are TGTGCCAGCAGCGTAGAGACACAAAATTCACCCCTCCACTTT. Protein product: CASSVETQNSPLHF.

The chain has TRBV4-3 and TRBJ2-3, with TRBD2 matching over 10 bases. V lost 5 bases, J lost 4 bases, and 3 bases stayed unmatched. CDR1 and CDR2 from the germline V gene are LGHNA and YSLEER. The CDR3 loop spans 14 amino acids. DNA of the CDR3: TGCGCCAGCAGCTCCCTAGCGGGAGCAGATACGCAGTATTTT. It encodes CASSSLAGADTQYF.

The gene calls are TRBV30 and TRBJ1-4; D unresolved. V was clipped by 1 base and J by 15 bases, with 15 bases between them. CDR3 length: 12 amino acids. Germline V gene lookup returns CDR1 GTSNPN and CDR2 SVGIG (reference sequence). In nucleotides, the CDR3 is TGTGCCTGGAGTGCCCTCGGGAGTCGGGTGTTTTTT. It specifies CAWSALGSRVFF.

This sequence joins TRBV4-3 and TRBJ1-1; the D gene is possibly TRBD1 (5 bases). This CDR3 region has 16 residues. Trimming pared 3 bases from V and 5 bases from J, leaving 19 bases between. The germline V gene encodes CDR1 LGHNA and CDR2 YSLEER. The CDR3 reads CASSQGTSGGRTEAFF. The CDR3 nucleotides read TGCGCCAGCAGCCAGGGTACCTCGGGGGGAAGGACTGAAGCTTTCTTT.

This chain connects TRBV19 to TRBJ1-1; possibly TRBD1 for D (5 bases). Between the trimmed V and J ends, which lost 3 bases and 2 bases, there was a span of 13 bases. Germline CDR1 and CDR2: LNHDA and SQIVND (reference sequence). The CDR3 covers 15 residues. The chain's CDR3 is CASSISGQGNTEAFF. CDR3 in DNA: TGTGCCAGTAGTATCTCGGGCCAGGGAAACACTGAAGCTTTCTTT. Complete variable domain (other parts from reference TRBV19 and TRBJ1-1): DGGITQSPKYLFRKEGQNVTLSCEQNLNHDAMYWYRQDPGQGLRLIYYSQIVNDFQKGDIAEGYSVSREKKESFPLTVTSAQKNPTAFYLCASSISGQGNTEAFFGQGTRLTVV.

The J gene is TRBJ2-5, the V gene TRBV4-2; D is unclear. V lost 1 base, J lost 5 bases, and 14 bases lay in between. This CDR3 region has 15 residues. The V gene's germline CDR1 is LGHNA and CDR2 YNFKEQ. This chain's CDR3 is CASSQVVALRETQYF. The CDR3 nucleotides are TGTGCCAGCAGCCAAGTGGTCGCACTACGGGAGACCCAGTACTTC.

This clone has a single count. The chain has TRBV1 and TRBJ2-4; TRBD2 is the table's D call and was not checked against the DNA. TRBV1 corresponds to a pseudogene. CDR3 length: 14 residues. This CDR3 is CTSSRGLAKNIQYF. For the CDR3, the DNA is TGCACCAGCAGCAGGGGACTAGCCAAAAACATTCAGTACTTC.

V gene TRBV7-3 combines with J gene TRBJ1-1; D ambiguous. V dropped 1 base and J dropped 1 base, with 13 bases sitting between them. The CDR3 is made up of 16 amino acids. The V gene's germline CDR1 is SGHTA and CDR2 FQGTGA. Written as DNA, the CDR3 is TGTGCCAGCAGCTTAATGGCCCGAGGTGCGAACACTGAAGCTTTCTTT. Translating it yields CASSLMARGANTEAFF.

This clone was picked up a small number of times. The chain couples TRBV9 to TRBJ2-1; 7 nucleotides agree with TRBD2. The CDR3 runs to 14 residues. V lost 4 bases, J lost 5 bases, and 6 bases stayed unmatched. The germline CDR1 and CDR2 sequences are SGDLS and YYNGEE. Here the CDR3 DNA reads TGTGCCAGCAGCCGACTAGCAGGAAACAATGAGCAGTTCTTC. This encodes CASSRLAGNNEQFF.

This clone was counted a single time. V and J are TRBV2 and TRBJ1-2, with 7 bases identical to TRBD1. The CDR3 runs to 13 residues. With V trimmed by 8 bases and J by 8 bases, 11 bases remained unmatched. Germline assignment: CDR1 SNHLY and CDR2 FYNNEI. CDR3: CASFAGGSGGYTF. The CDR3 nucleotides are TGTGCCAGCTTCGCAGGGGGATCTGGGGGCTACACCTTC.